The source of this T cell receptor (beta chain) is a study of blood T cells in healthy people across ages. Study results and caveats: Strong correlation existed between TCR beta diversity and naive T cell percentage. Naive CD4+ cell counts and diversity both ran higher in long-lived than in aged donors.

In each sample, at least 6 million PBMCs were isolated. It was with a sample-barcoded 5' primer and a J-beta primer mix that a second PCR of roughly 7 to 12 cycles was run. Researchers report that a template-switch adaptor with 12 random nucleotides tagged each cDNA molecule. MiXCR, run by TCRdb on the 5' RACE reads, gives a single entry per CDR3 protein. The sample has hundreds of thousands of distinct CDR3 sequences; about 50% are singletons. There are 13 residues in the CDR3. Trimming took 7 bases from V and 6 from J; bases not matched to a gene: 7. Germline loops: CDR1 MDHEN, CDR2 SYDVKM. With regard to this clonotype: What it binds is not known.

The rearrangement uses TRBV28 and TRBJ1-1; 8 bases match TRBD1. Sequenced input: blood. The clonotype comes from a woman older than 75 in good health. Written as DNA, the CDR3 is TGTGCCAGCAAACAGGGGGAAGGCGCTGAAGCTTTCTTT. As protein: CASKQGEGAEAFF.